The sequence of this T cell receptor beta chain was determined in a study of T cell changes during pregnancy in multiple sclerosis. TCRdb's table, derived via immunoSEQ multiplex PCR, lists solely in-frame clones and lacks some. The sample comprises about 120,000 clones, under 95% of which are singletons, and roughly 6% rests with the top ten. With 2 bases clipped from V and 4 bases from J, the junction kept 6 bases outside the gene matches. The germline CDR1 and CDR2 sequences are MNHNS and SASEGT. The CDR3 has 15 residues. The specimen was peripheral blood, collected before pregnancy. This clonotype was obtained from a female donor with multiple sclerosis, enrolled in a pregnancy study. V is TRBV6-1 and J is TRBJ2-3, with 7 bases matching TRBD1. The CDR3 spells CASSERNQGADTQYF. The CDR3 nucleotides are TGTGCCAGCAGTGAAAGGAACCAGGGGGCAGATACGCAGTATTTT.